This TCR beta chain was profiled in a study of T cell changes during pregnancy in multiple sclerosis. Profiled with immunoSEQ multiplex PCR; TCRdb holds only in-frame clones, not every one. The table lists some 100,000 clones, 92% of them singletons, with about 2% in the top ten. The CDR3 spans 15 residues. V lost 0 bases and J lost 6, with 12 bases in between. The germline V gene has CDR1 LGHNA and CDR2 YNFKEQ. This receptor was identified in a female donor with multiple sclerosis, enrolled in a pregnancy study. The chain links TRBV4-2 to TRBJ2-1; D gene uncertain. The material sequenced was peripheral blood, taken after pregnancy. The chain's CDR3 is CASSQEGHGVNEQFF. The CDR3 DNA is TGTGCCAGCAGCCAAGAGGGTCATGGAGTCAATGAGCAGTTCTTC.